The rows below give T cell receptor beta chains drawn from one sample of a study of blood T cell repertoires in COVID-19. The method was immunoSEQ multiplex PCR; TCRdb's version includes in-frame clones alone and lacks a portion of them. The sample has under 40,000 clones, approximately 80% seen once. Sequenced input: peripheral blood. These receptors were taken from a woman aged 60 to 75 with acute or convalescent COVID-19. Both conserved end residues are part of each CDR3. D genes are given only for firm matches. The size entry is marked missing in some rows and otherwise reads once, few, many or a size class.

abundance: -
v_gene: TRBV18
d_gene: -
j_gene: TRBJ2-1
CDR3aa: CASSPGGAFYNEQFF
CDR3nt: TGTGCCAGCTCACCAGGCGGGGCCTTCTACAATGAGCAGTTCTTC

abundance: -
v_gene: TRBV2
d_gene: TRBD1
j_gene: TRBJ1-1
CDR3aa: CASSEEAGGSAEAFF
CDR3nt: TGTGCCAGCAGTGAAGAAGCAGGGGGTAGCGCTGAAGCTTTCTTT

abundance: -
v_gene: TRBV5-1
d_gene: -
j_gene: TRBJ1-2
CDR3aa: CASSFQGNYGYTF
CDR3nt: TGCGCCAGCAGCTTTCAGGGGAACTATGGCTACACCTTC

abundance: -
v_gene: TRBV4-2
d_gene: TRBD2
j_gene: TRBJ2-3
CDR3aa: CASSQERGRAGGDTQYF
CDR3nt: TGTGCCAGCAGCCAAGAAAGGGGCCGAGCGGGGGGCGATACGCAGTATTTT

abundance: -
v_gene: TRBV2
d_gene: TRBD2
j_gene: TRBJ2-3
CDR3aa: CASRPLAGGTDTQYF
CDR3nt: TGTGCCAGCAGGCCTCTAGCGGGGGGCACAGATACGCAGTATTTT

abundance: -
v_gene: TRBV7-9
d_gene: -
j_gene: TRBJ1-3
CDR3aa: CASADPGANTIYF
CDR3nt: TGTGCCAGCGCCGATCCAGGGGCAAACACCATATATTTT

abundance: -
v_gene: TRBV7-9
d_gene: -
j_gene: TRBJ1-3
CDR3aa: CASSLDSYYATTIYF
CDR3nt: TGTGCCAGCAGCTTAGATTCCTACTACGCCACGACCATATATTTT

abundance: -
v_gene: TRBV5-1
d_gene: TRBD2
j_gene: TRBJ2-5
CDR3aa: CASSLLAAGGPETQYF
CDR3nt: TGCGCCAGCAGCCTCCTGGCAGCGGGGGGGCCGGAGACCCAGTACTTC

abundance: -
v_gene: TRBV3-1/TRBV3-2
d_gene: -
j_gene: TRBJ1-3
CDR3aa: CASSQDFGGGNTIYF
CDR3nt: TGTGCCAGCAGCCAAGATTTTGGCGGTGGAAACACCATATATTTT

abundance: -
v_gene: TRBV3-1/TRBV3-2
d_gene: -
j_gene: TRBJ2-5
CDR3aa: CASSQMTTGLSRVTQYF
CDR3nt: TGTGCCAGCAGCCAAATGACCACGGGACTGTCAAGAGTGACCCAGTACTTC

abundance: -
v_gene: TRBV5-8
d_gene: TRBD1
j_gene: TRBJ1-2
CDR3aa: CASSLRQGALGYTF
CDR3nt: TGTGCCAGCAGCTTGCGACAGGGGGCACTTGGCTACACCTTC

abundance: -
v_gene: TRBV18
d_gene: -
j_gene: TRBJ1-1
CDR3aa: CASSPRQAPLNTEAFF
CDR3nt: TGTGCCAGCTCACCTCGACAGGCACCCTTGAACACTGAAGCTTTCTTT

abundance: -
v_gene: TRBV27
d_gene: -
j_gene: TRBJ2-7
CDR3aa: CASSALRGSYEQYF
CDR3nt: TGTGCCAGCAGTGCCTTAAGGGGCTCCTACGAGCAGTACTTC

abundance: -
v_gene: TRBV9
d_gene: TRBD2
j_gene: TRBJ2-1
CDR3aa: CASSATTSGGAYEQFF
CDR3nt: TGTGCCAGCAGCGCCACAACTAGCGGGGGGGCCTATGAGCAGTTCTTC

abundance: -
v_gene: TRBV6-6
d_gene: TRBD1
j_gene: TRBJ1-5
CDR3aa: CASSYPGQGYQPQHF
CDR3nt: TGTGCCAGCAGTTACCCGGGACAGGGTTATCAGCCCCAGCATTTT

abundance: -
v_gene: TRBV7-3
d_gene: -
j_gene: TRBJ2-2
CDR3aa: CASSLTRENTGELFF
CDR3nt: TGTGCCAGCAGCTTAACCAGGGAGAACACCGGGGAGCTGTTTTTT

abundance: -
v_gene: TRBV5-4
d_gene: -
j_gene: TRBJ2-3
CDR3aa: CASTLTAGYRDTQYF
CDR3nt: TGTGCCAGCACCTTAACCGCAGGGTACAGAGATACGCAGTATTTT

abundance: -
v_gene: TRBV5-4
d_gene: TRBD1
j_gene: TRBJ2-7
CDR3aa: CASSAQGAEQYF
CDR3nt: TGTGCCAGCAGCGCGCAGGGGGCCGAGCAGTACTTC

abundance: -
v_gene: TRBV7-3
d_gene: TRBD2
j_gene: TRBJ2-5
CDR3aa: CASSQAGGYQETQYF
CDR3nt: TGTGCCAGCAGCCAAGCGGGGGGGTACCAAGAGACCCAGTACTTC

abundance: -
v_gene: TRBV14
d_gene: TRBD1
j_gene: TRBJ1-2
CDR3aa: CASSPHSGLTGDGYTF
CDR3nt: TGTGCCAGCAGCCCTCACTCCGGACTGACAGGGGATGGCTACACCTTC

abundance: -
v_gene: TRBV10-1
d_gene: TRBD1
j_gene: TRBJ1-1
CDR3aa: CASRRTGGLDTEAFF
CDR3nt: TGCGCCAGCCGAAGGACAGGGGGCTTGGACACTGAAGCTTTCTTT

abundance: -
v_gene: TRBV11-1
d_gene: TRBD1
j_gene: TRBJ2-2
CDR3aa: CASSYGQGGTGELFF
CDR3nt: TGTGCCAGCAGCTACGGACAGGGGGGCACCGGGGAGCTGTTTTTT

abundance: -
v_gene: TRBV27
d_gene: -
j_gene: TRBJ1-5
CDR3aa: CASSPEQVYSNQPQHF
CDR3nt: TGTGCCAGCAGCCCTGAACAGGTTTATAGCAATCAGCCCCAGCATTTT

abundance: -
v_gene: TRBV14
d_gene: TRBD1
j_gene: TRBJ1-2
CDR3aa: CASSWDRVGYGYTF
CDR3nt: TGTGCCAGCAGCTGGGACAGGGTCGGCTATGGCTACACCTTC

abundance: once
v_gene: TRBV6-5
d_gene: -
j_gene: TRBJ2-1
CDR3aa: CASSLGATFNEQFF
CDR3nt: TGTGCCAGCAGTCTGGGGGCGACATTTAATGAGCAGTTCTTC

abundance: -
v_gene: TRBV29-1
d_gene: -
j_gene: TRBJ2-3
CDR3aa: CSVKTELSTDTQYF
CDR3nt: TGCAGCGTGAAGACGGAGCTCAGCACAGATACGCAGTATTTT

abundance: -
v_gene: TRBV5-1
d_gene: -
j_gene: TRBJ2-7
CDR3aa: CASSSAGLYEQYF
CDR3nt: TGCGCCAGCAGCTCCGCGGGTCTCTACGAGCAGTACTTC

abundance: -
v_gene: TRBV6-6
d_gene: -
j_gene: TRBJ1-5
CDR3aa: CASSLSSNQPQHF
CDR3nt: TGTGCCAGCAGTTTATCCAGCAATCAGCCCCAGCATTTT

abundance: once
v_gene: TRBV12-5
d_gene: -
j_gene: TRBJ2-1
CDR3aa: CASGFYNNEQFF
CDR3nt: TGTGCTAGTGGTTTTTACAACAATGAGCAGTTCTTC

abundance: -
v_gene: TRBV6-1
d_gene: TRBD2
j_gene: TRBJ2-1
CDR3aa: CASSAASGVISYEQFF
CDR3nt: TGTGCCAGCAGTGCGGCTAGCGGGGTCATCAGCTATGAGCAGTTCTTC

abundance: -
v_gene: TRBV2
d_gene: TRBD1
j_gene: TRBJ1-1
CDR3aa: CASSQQGIEAFF
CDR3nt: TGTGCCAGCAGTCAACAGGGGATTGAAGCTTTCTTT

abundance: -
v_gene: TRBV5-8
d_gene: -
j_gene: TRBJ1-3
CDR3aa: CASSLGQVLDTIYF
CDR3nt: TGTGCCAGCAGCTTGGGTCAGGTGCTGGACACCATATATTTT

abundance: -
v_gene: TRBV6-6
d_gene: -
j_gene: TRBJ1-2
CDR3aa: CASSYGLVGQDYGYTF
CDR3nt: TGTGCCAGCAGCTATGGCCTAGTTGGACAAGACTATGGCTACACCTTC

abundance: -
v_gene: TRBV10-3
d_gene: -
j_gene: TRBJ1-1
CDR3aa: CAIKGVRAENTEAFF
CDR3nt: TGTGCCATCAAGGGGGTGAGGGCAGAGAACACTGAAGCTTTCTTT

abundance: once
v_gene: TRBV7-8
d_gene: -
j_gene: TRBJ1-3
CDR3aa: CASSLGVSGNTIYF
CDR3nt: TGTGCCAGCAGCTTAGGAGTCTCTGGAAACACCATATATTTT